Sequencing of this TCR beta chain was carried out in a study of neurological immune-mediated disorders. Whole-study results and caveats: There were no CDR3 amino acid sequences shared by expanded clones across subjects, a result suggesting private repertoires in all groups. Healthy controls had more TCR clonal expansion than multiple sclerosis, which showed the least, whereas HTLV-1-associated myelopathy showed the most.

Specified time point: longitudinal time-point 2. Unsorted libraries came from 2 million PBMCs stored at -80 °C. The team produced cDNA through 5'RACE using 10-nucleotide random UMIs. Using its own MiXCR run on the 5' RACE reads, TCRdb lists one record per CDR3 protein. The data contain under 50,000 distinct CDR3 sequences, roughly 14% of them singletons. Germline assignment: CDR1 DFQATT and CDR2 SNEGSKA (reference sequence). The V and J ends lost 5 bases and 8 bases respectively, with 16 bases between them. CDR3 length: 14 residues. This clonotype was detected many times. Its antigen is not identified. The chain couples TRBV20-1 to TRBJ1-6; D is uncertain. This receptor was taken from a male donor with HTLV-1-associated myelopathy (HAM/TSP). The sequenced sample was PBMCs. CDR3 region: CSAPETGWDSPLHF. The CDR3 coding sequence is TGCAGTGCTCCCGAGACTGGGTGGGATTCACCCCTCCACTTT.